The T cell receptor (beta chain) described here comes from a study of T cell repertoires in cytomegalovirus infection. Study summary: It was the public TCR beta signatures that indicated both CMV infection and matching HLA type.

Whole-study findings and limits: The ex vivo response was dominated by HLA-C-restricted CMV-specific TCR beta clonotypes. Cumulative frequency (of public TCR beta family members) identified carriers of CMV plus the relevant HLA.

This clonotype appeared many times. Its antigen remains unidentified. MiXCR, applied by TCRdb to the reads, yields one record per CDR3 protein. Of about 140,000 distinct CDR3 sequences in the sample, under 8.5% are singletons; the top ten hold roughly 17%. This TCR was sampled from a human donor in good health (CMV status not recorded). Some clones in this sample may be carry-over from other donors' samples. The sequenced material came from PBMCs.

This chain's CDR3 is CASADREGTEAFF. CDR3 in DNA: TGTGCTAGTGCCGACAGGGAAGGAACTGAAGCTTTCTTT. J is TRBJ1-1 and V is TRBV12-5, with TRBD1 matching over 7 bases. CDR3 length: 13 residues. Germline loops: CDR1 LGHNT, CDR2 FRNRAP. With 7 bases clipped from V and 5 bases from J, the junction kept 7 bases outside the gene matches. Supplemented by reference TRBV12-5 and TRBJ1-1, the full variable domain reads DARVTQTPRHKVTEMGQEVTMRCQPILGHNTVFWYRQTMMQGLELLAYFRNRAPLDDSGMPKDRFSAEMPDATLATLKIQPSEPRDSAVYFCASADREGTEAFFGQGTRLTVV.